This TCR beta chain was identified in a study of T cells in Graves' hyperthyroidism and ophthalmopathy. Study-level findings and limits: A model of 13 V-J features distinguished ophthalmopathy from stable hyperthyroidism.

Authors of the study amplified TCR beta CDR3 regions from RNA transcripts. The TCR CDR3 was amplified in a first-round RT-PCR using the HTBI primer set. Each CDR3 protein is one row after TCRdb ran MiXCR on the multiplex PCR reads. The sample lists roughly 500,000 distinct CDR3 sequences; 40% to 55% were seen once. The CDR3 length is 14 residues. V lost 8 bases and J 8 bases, leaving 16 bases between the germline ends. Germline V gene sequence: CDR1 MGHDK, CDR2 SYGVNS. As to this clonotype: What it binds is unknown.

The sequenced sample consisted of peripheral blood or thyroid tissue (not recorded which). The gene calls are TRBV25-1 and TRBJ1-6; weak D call: TRBD1 (5 bases). This receptor was obtained from an adult woman with Graves' disease, either hyperthyroidism or ophthalmopathy (not recorded which). The CDR3 loop is CASLSGRAYSPLHF. The CDR3 bases are TGTGCCAGCTTGAGCGGCAGGGCATATTCACCCCTCCACTTT. Based on the CDR3 plus reference TRBV25-1 and TRBJ1-6, the full variable domain is EADIYQTPRYLVIGTGKKITLECSQTMGHDKMYWYQQDPGMELHLIHYSYGVNSTEKGDLSSESTVSRIRTEHFPLTLESARPSHTSQYLCASLSGRAYSPLHFGNGTRLTVT.